The 13 T cell receptor beta chains given below trace back to one sample, sequenced in a study of memory CD4+ T cells and cytomegalovirus serostatus. The sort gate was single viable CD3+CD4+CD8-CD45RO+ cells for memory CD4+ T cells. Repertoires were generated with immunoSEQ multiplex PCR, while TCRdb's copy carries only in-frame clones and drops some. Of over 65,000 clones listed, under 80% are singletons. The sequenced material came from memory CD4+ T cells from blood. These receptors all stem from an adult in good health and CMV-seropositive.

The chain has TRBV2 and TRBJ1-4; the D is unclear. Per the germline V gene, CDR1 is SNHLY and CDR2 is FYNNEI. The CDR3 has 14 residues. Trimming removed 7 bases from V and 3 bases from J, with 12 bases in between. CDR3 residues: CASILYPANEKLFF. The CDR3 region has the DNA TGTGCCAGCATTTTATACCCAGCTAATGAAAAACTGTTTTTT. The full variable domain, rest sourced from reference TRBV2 and TRBJ1-4, is EPEVTQTPSHQVTQMGQEVILRCVPISNHLYFYWYRQILGQKVEFLVSFYNNEISEKSEIFDDQFSVERPDGSNFTLKIRSTKLEDSAMYFCASILYPANEKLFFGSGTQLSVL.

The chain couples TRBV6-5 to TRBJ1-2; D unresolved. Germline CDR1 and CDR2: MNHEY and SVGAGI. V shed 2 bases and J shed 6 bases, with 10 bases lying between them. The CDR3 is 13 residues long. The CDR3 DNA reads TGTGCCAGCAGTTACGGAAAGGGAGATGGCTACACCTTC. This codes for CASSYGKGDGYTF.

This chain links TRBV28 with TRBJ2-3; D call uncertain. CDR3 size: 11 residues. Trimming stripped 6 bases from V and 3 bases from J, with 4 bases between. Germline CDR1 reads MDHEN; CDR2 reads SYDVKM. The chain's CDR3 is CASRRTDTQYF. The CDR3 DNA sequence: TGTGCCAGCAGGAGGACAGATACGCAGTATTTT.

In this sample, this clone turned up a few times. The J gene is TRBJ1-5, the V gene TRBV1; the DNA was not used to check the table's D call, TRBD1. TRBV1 has pseudogene status. The CDR3 is made up of 15 amino acids. The CDR3 reads CTSSQETGPNQPQHF. The CDR3 bases are TGCACCAGCAGCCAAGAGACAGGACCTAATCAGCCCCAGCATTTT.

This clone was found many times. CDR3 protein: CASSSGTEAGNTIYF. CDR3 bases: TGTGCCAGCAGTTCAGGCACCGAAGCTGGAAACACCATATATTTT. This chain uses TRBV6-5 with TRBJ1-3; no firm D call. Trimming took off 4 bases at V and 2 bases at J, with 12 bases between the two ends. CDR1 MNHEY and CDR2 SVGAGI come from the germline V gene. The CDR3 totals 15 residues.

The chain employs TRBV5-5 and TRBJ1-4; 9 bases are shared with TRBD1. This CDR3 contains 14 residues. Germline loops: CDR1 SGHKS, CDR2 YYEKEE (reference sequence). The J segment lost 7 bases and the V segment lost 6 bases, leaving 7 bases of the junction unmatched. CDR3 residues: CASNPTGGREKLFF. DNA of the CDR3: TGTGCCAGCAACCCGACAGGGGGACGTGAAAAACTGTTTTTT.

The chain is built from TRBV28 and TRBJ2-5; D is perhaps TRBD2 (5 bases). The CDR3 sequence is 15 residues long. The germline V gene has CDR1 MDHEN and CDR2 SYDVKM. V lost 6 bases, J lost 4 bases, and 18 bases lay in between. The CDR3 region is CASSPRGAAIETQYF. CDR3 in DNA: TGTGCCAGCAGCCCCCGGGGAGCGGCCATAGAGACCCAGTACTTC.

The rearrangement joins TRBV10-3 to TRBJ1-5; 7 nucleotides agree with TRBD1. CDR3 length: 14 residues. Germline CDR1 and CDR2: ENHRY and SYGVKD. V trimming: 6 bases; J trimming: 4 bases; junction bases outside the gene matches: 6. The CDR3 protein is CAIRATGSNQPQHF. In DNA form, the CDR3 reads TGTGCCATCAGAGCGACAGGGTCAAATCAGCCCCAGCATTTT.

The chain couples TRBV18 to TRBJ1-5, with 10 bases aligning to TRBD1. V dropped 3 bases and J dropped 4; count of bases not matched to a gene: 6. Germline CDR1 and CDR2: KGHSH and LQKENI. The CDR3 loop spans 16 amino acids. The CDR3: CASSPVWTGGNQPQHF. The DNA for the CDR3 is TGTGCCAGCTCACCCGTCTGGACAGGGGGAAATCAGCCCCAGCATTTT.

This clone was counted a few times. V usage is TRBV19 and J usage is TRBJ2-1, with D perhaps TRBD1 (6 bases). This CDR3 has 14 residues. V lost 3 bases, J lost 9 bases, and 15 bases lay in between. Germline-derived CDR1 and CDR2 are LNHDA and SQIVND (reference sequence). This CDR3 is CASSIWGTSREQFF. The CDR3 region has the DNA TGTGCCAGTAGTATTTGGGGGACATCGCGTGAGCAGTTCTTC. Full variable domain (missing parts from reference TRBV19 and TRBJ2-1): DGGITQSPKYLFRKEGQNVTLSCEQNLNHDAMYWYRQDPGQGLRLIYYSQIVNDFQKGDIAEGYSVSREKKESFPLTVTSAQKNPTAFYLCASSIWGTSREQFFGPGTRLTVL.

This chain joins TRBV5-1 and TRBJ2-2, with 9 bases lining up with TRBD1. Germline V gives CDR1 SGHRS, CDR2 YFSETQ. The ends lost 7 bases at V and 7 bases at J; junction bases unmatched: 8. The CDR3 runs to 14 residues. CDR3 amino acids: CASGQGSGGGELFF. The CDR3 DNA sequence: TGCGCCAGCGGACAGGGGAGCGGCGGCGGGGAGCTGTTTTTT.

The chain recombines TRBV5-1 with TRBJ2-2, with 10 bases aligning to TRBD2. Unmatched junction bases numbered 4, after V lost 5 bases and J lost 3 bases. The length of the CDR3 is 15 residues. Germline V CDR1 and CDR2: SGHRS, YFSETQ. CDR3 in amino acids: CASRIAGGHTGELFF. As DNA, the CDR3 is TGCGCCAGCAGGATAGCGGGAGGTCACACCGGGGAGCTGTTTTTT.

The chain joins TRBV6-6 to TRBJ2-1, with D unresolved. CDR1 and CDR2 (germline): MNHNY, SVGAGI (reference sequence). This CDR3 comprises 11 residues. The ends were cut back, 8 bases at V and 10 bases at J, with 12 bases in the middle. CDR3 coding DNA: TGTGCCAGCCGCGAGAGAATAGAGCAGTTCTTC. Its translation is CASRERIEQFF.